This TCR beta chain was sequenced during a study of T cell responses to AZD1222 COVID-19 vaccine. Study observations and caveats: There were mostly white British donors and more females than males, and clonal diversity was possibly underestimated.

Only one count was recorded for this clone. The antigen is unknown. The method was immunoSEQ multiplex PCR; TCRdb's version includes in-frame clones alone and lacks a portion of them. The data contain about 99,000 clones, over 75% of them singletons. The length of the CDR3 is 15 residues. Per germline, CDR1 MDHEN and CDR2 SYDVKM. V was shortened by 6 bases and J by 3 bases, with 15 bases between the two germline ends. Sequences were derived from peripheral blood, sampled on day 0 of AZD1222 vaccination. The chain is built from TRBV28 and TRBJ2-1, with TRBD2 as a possible D gene (7 bases). This receptor was obtained from an adult in good health. CDR3 loop: CASSSGEGDYNEQFF. DNA of the CDR3: TGTGCCAGCAGCTCCGGGGAGGGGGACTACAATGAGCAGTTCTTC.